This TCR beta chain comes out of a study of blood T cell repertoires in COVID-19. Seattle's cohort entered during active infection and was followed longitudinally. TCRdb keeps only in-frame clones here, not all; method: immunoSEQ multiplex PCR. The sample lists approximately 350,000 clones; about 90% were seen once. The TCR comes from a woman between 50 and 59 years old with COVID-19, enrolled during active disease. The sequencing input was peripheral blood.

The CDR3 here is CASSLKRGAEAFF. CDR3 sequence (DNA): TGTGCCAGCAGCCTCAAGCGGGGGGCTGAAGCTTTCTTT. The chain employs TRBV6-5 and TRBJ1-1; D is perhaps TRBD1 (5 bases). V was pared by 6 bases and J by 6 bases, with 14 bases between. The CDR3 contains 13 residues. Germline V gives CDR1 MNHEY, CDR2 SVGAGI.